This paragraph reports one T cell receptor beta chain. What antigen it recognizes has not been identified. Base qualities are missing; no much larger clone stands one base away. This entry belongs to a study of lymphopenia after photon versus proton radiotherapy (dated 2019 in TCRdb). General notes on the study: The study compared the immunological effects of photon versus proton radiation therapy in patients with gastrointestinal tumors who developed high-grade lymphopenia. The approximately 20 patients in the cohort had gastrointestinal tumors, were treated with either photon or proton therapy, and subsequently developed lymphopenia. The study aimed to characterize how the two radiation modalities differ in their impact on the immune system. Study-wide findings and limitations: After the lymphocyte count nadir, oligoclonal expansion, especially of CD8+ Temra cells, was observed in photon-treated repertoires, and the drop in diversity was driven by this expansion. Across the cohort, among patients who died, a greater drop in TCR diversity after the nadir was inversely correlated with overall survival time. The survival association was assessed only in patients who died, and the authors presented better survival with proton therapy as a possibility rather than a demonstrated result. During treatment, patients who received photon therapy lost naive T cells and TCR diversity and gained effector/memory populations, whereas patients who received proton therapy remained relatively stable.

Receptor amplification or capture employed the immunoSEQ multiplex PCR assay. Deep sequencing of rearranged TCR beta loci, alongside multiparametric flow cytometry, was used to profile T cell repertoires. TCRdb's version of the immuneACCESS table is confined to in-frame rearrangements and falls short of the full clone set. An unresolved V gene accounts for under half of the shortfall where checked; the remainder is of unknown origin. In all, the sample holds 9,500 to 15,000 clones, and about 90% of those were seen once. The ten largest clones add up to roughly 3.3% of the sample. From the cysteine up to the phenylalanine, the CDR3 has a length of 14 residues. Of all the DNA, just the CDR3 is kept, 42 bases in frame from base 1. CDR1 and CDR2 (MNHEY, SVGAGI) derive from the germline V gene. Trimmed from V: 2 bases; trimmed from J: 8 bases; junction bases lacking a gene match: 7.

Source: peripheral blood, taken from a patient treated with proton-based radiotherapy. The source of this sequence is a man in his 60s with pancreatic cancer. The chain was built from TRBV6-5 and TRBJ1-2; 8 of the junction bases match TRBD1. This receptor has the CDR3 CASSYIQGASGYTF. In nucleotide form, the sequence is TGTGCCAGCAGTTACATCCAGGGGGCTAGCGGCTACACCTTC.